The 12 T cell receptor beta chains listed next were all sequenced from one sample in a study of identical twins. TCRdb re-derived calls from the 5' RACE reads in MiXCR, one entry per CDR3 protein. The sample lists approximately 230,000 distinct CDR3 sequences; about 14% were seen once. The sequencing sample was made of memory (CD45RO+) T cells sorted from blood. Receptor source: a young woman in good health.

There are a few counts of this clonotype. This chain joins TRBV20-1 and TRBJ2-5, with 7 bases lining up with TRBD2. The CDR3 covers 14 residues. Germline lookup yields CDR1 DFQATT and CDR2 SNEGSKA (reference sequence). V lost 5 bases, J lost 7 bases, and 13 bases stayed unmatched. The CDR3 sequence is CSALYASGGRTQYF. The CDR3 DNA follows: TGCAGTGCTCTCTACGCTAGCGGCGGGAGGACCCAGTACTTC.

The rearrangement links TRBV10-1 to TRBJ2-1; TRBD1 is a possible D gene (6 bases). The CDR3 runs to 15 residues. V lost 2 bases to trimming and J lost 2 bases, with 10 bases between them. Germline-derived CDR1 and CDR2 are WNHNN and SYGVQD (reference sequence). The CDR3: CASSEGTTAYNEQFF. The CDR3 DNA is TGCGCCAGCAGTGAGGGGACAACCGCCTACAATGAGCAGTTCTTC.

This chain links TRBV5-4 with TRBJ2-1; 8 positions match TRBD1. In germline, CDR1 is SGHNT, CDR2 YYREEE (reference sequence). Losses at the gene ends were 6 bases for V and 2 bases for J; bases not matched to a gene: 7. The CDR3 length is 15 residues. Here the CDR3 DNA reads TGTGCCAGCACCAACCGGGACAGGCCCTACAATGAGCAGTTCTTC. This encodes CASTNRDRPYNEQFF.

This clonotype was recorded at least ten times. The chain combines TRBV12-3 or TRBV12-4 with TRBJ2-5; no firm D call. This CDR3 has 11 amino acids. V gave up 4 bases and J gave up 5 bases, with 5 bases separating them. Here the CDR3 DNA reads TGTGCCAGCAGTTCGTGGGAGACCCAGTACTTC. Amino acid sequence: CASSSWETQYF.

The V gene is TRBV5-1, the J gene TRBJ2-3; D is uncertain. V gave up 5 bases and J gave up 0 bases, with 10 bases separating them. Germline CDR1 reads SGHRS; CDR2 reads YFSETQ. CDR3 size: 14 residues. The CDR3 is CASSSTSSTDTQYF. The CDR3 DNA follows: TGCGCCAGCAGTTCAACCTCTAGCACAGATACGCAGTATTTT.

The sample holds a few counts of this clonotype. V gene TRBV6-2 or TRBV6-3 combines with J gene TRBJ1-5, with D possibly being TRBD1 (6 bases). CDR1 is MNHEY and CDR2 is SVGEGT in the germline V gene. This CDR3 is 13 amino acids long. Trimming pared 6 bases from V and 7 bases from J, leaving 13 bases between. The CDR3 reads CASRDRLGQPQHF. In DNA form, the CDR3 reads TGTGCCAGCAGAGACAGGTTGGGGCAGCCCCAGCATTTT.

CDR3 nucleotides: TGCAGTGCACACCCGCCTCGAGCGAAGAACACTGAAGCTTTCTTT. It yields the protein CSAHPPRAKNTEAFF. The V gene is TRBV20-1, the J gene TRBJ1-1; D remains ambiguous. V was cut by 6 bases and J by 1 base, with 18 bases left in between. This CDR3 region has 15 residues. The germline V gene encodes CDR1 DFQATT and CDR2 SNEGSKA (reference sequence).

The sample holds many counts of this clonotype. This chain joins TRBV29-1 and TRBJ2-7; the D is unclear. Deletions cut 3 bases from V and 0 bases from J, with 12 bases between. Germline CDR1 reads SQVTM; CDR2 reads ANQGSEA. The CDR3 runs to 14 residues. In DNA, the CDR3 is TGCAGCGTTGAGGAGACGAGAAGCTCCTACGAGCAGTACTTC. It codes for CSVEETRSSYEQYF.

The CDR3, as DNA: TGTGCCAGCAGAGCCGCGGGGGGGCCGGGAGATACGCAGTATTTT. Its translation is CASRAAGGPGDTQYF. The chain combines TRBV7-3 with TRBJ2-3; 9 nucleotides align to TRBD2. Germline V CDR1 and CDR2: SGHTA, FQGTGA. CDR3 length: 15 amino acids. The ends lost 6 bases at V and 5 bases at J; junction bases unmatched: 9.

This chain uses TRBV11-2 with TRBJ2-1; no clear D gene. Germline values: CDR1 SGHAT, CDR2 FQNNGV. V lost 0 bases, J lost 9 bases, and 12 bases lay in between. CDR3 length: 14 amino acids. The CDR3 sequence is CASSLDRTRSEQFF. The CDR3 nucleotides are TGTGCCAGCAGCTTAGATCGGACGCGGAGTGAGCAGTTCTTC.

In its sample, this clonotype was seen a few times. This sequence joins TRBV9 and TRBJ2-3; the match to TRBD2 covers 8 bases. The CDR3 has 19 amino acids. The germline gives CDR1 SGDLS, CDR2 YYNGEE. V was clipped by 6 bases and J by 0 bases; unmatched bases: 18. CDR3 sequence (DNA): TGTGCCAGCAAAGGTGATCGAGCGGGAGTTAACGCTAGCACAGATACGCAGTATTTT. This sequence encodes CASKGDRAGVNASTDTQYF.

This clonotype was seen a handful of times. The V and J genes are TRBV20-1 and TRBJ1-1; D might be TRBD1 (6 bases). The CDR3 loop spans 12 amino acids. The germline CDR1 and CDR2 sequences are DFQATT and SNEGSKA (reference sequence). V lost 3 bases to trimming and J lost 5 bases, with 10 bases between them. The CDR3 coding sequence is TGCAGTGCTAGGGGGGGGCAGACTGAAGCTTTCTTT. This encodes CSARGGQTEAFF.